The clone carrying this T cell receptor (beta chain) was detected a few times. What it binds is not known. This entry comes from a study of CD8 T cells in ankylosing spondylitis. Study-level findings and limits: Clones linked to the disease showed a CD8+ phenotype. They occurred at relatively low frequencies in peripheral blood. Previous work reported some of these motif variants in the synovial fluid and blood of reactive arthritis.

Trimming took off 7 bases at V and 5 bases at J, with 18 bases between the two ends. The CDR3 loop spans 15 amino acids. Libraries of TCR beta came from quantitative 5'-RACE with molecular barcodes. One entry per CDR3 protein results from TCRdb running MiXCR on the 5' RACE reads. The sample lists about 400,000 distinct CDR3 sequences, roughly 22% seen once, with around 14% in the top ten. Sequencing used blood, either unsorted or a sorted T cell fraction (not recorded which). V gene TRBV12-3 or TRBV12-4 combines with J gene TRBJ2-1, with D perhaps matching TRBD2 (5 bases). This receptor was taken from a male donor with ankylosing spondylitis or in good health (not recorded which). This CDR3 reads CASTRFDGDNNEQFF. The DNA of the CDR3 is TGTGCCAGCACCCGCTTCGACGGGGATAACAATGAGCAGTTCTTC.